This entry lists 24 T cell receptor beta chains sequenced from one sample in a study of long-term antiretroviral therapy in people with HIV. Sequencing used immunoSEQ v3.0 at survey level. TCRdb's copy holds only in-frame clones and misses some; the assay was immunoSEQ multiplex PCR. The top ten clones hold 2.5% to 3.5% of a sample with nearly 50,000 clones, about 86% of them seen once. Sequenced material: unsorted PBMCs, taken 0.8 years after starting antiretroviral therapy. These receptors originate from a woman aged 18-29 years with HIV.

This chain uses TRBV10-2 with TRBJ1-4; a possible D gene is TRBD1 (5 bases). Germline V gene lookup returns CDR1 WSHSY and CDR2 SAAADI. V was trimmed by 3 bases and J by 4 bases, leaving 9 bases between them. The CDR3 loop spans 14 amino acids. CDR3 DNA: TGCGCCAGCAGTGAAGGGGTGGATAATGAAAAACTGTTTTTT. It is translated as CASSEGVDNEKLFF.

The J gene is TRBJ2-1, the V gene TRBV9; no clear D. The CDR3 totals 16 residues. The ends were cut back, 3 bases at V and 5 bases at J, with 18 bases in the middle. Germline lookup yields CDR1 SGDLS and CDR2 YYNGEE. CDR3 sequence reads: CASSAAAKARNNEQFF. The DNA for the CDR3 is TGTGCCAGCAGCGCGGCAGCAAAAGCCCGGAACAATGAGCAGTTCTTC.

The V call is TRBV27, the J call TRBJ1-1; 7 nucleotides align to TRBD1. The germline CDR1 and CDR2 sequences are MNHEY and SMNVEV (reference sequence). This CDR3 has 14 residues. V shed 2 bases and J 1 base; nucleotides not matched to a gene: 1. CDR3: CASSLNRGNTEAFF. The CDR3 coding sequence is TGTGCCAGCAGTTTAAACAGGGGGAACACTGAAGCTTTCTTT.

Comments on this clone: Other nucleotide sequences from this sample produce the same CDR3. V and J are TRBV28 and TRBJ1-4; D unresolved. CDR1 is MDHEN, CDR2 SYDVKM, per germline. This CDR3 spans 16 amino acids. Trimming pared 4 bases from V and 2 bases from J, leaving 14 bases between. Here the CDR3 DNA reads TGTGCCAGCAGTTCCCTTGAGGGAGCGACTAATGAAAAACTGTTTTTT. This translates into CASSSLEGATNEKLFF. Based on the CDR3 plus reference TRBV28 and TRBJ1-4, the full variable domain is DVKVTQSSRYLVKRTGEKVFLECVQDMDHENMFWYRQDPGLGLRLIYFSYDVKMKEKGDIPEGYSVSREKKERFSLILESASTNQTSMYLCASSSLEGATNEKLFFGSGTQLSVL.

This chain links TRBV7-9 with TRBJ2-2; TRBD1 agrees at 7 bases. After removal of 4 bases from V and 8 bases from J, the junction contained 7 bases not matched to a gene. The CDR3 consists of 14 residues. Per the germline V gene, CDR1 is SEHNR and CDR2 is FQNEAQ (reference sequence). The CDR3 sequence is CASSSLYRGGELFF. CDR3 bases: TGTGCCAGCAGCTCGTTATACAGGGGAGGGGAGCTGTTTTTT.

This clone was detected once. V gene TRBV6-1 combines with J gene TRBJ2-5; 9 bases fit TRBD2. V was clipped by 4 bases and J by 2 bases; unmatched bases: 2. CDR1 is MNHNS, CDR2 SASEGT, per germline. This CDR3 region has 14 residues. In nucleotides, the CDR3 is TGTGCCAGCAGTGGGGGACTAGCACAAGAGACCCAGTACTTC. Encoded protein: CASSGGLAQETQYF.

V usage is TRBV27 and J usage is TRBJ2-3; TRBD2 might be the D (5 bases). From germline, CDR1 is MNHEY and CDR2 SMNVEV (reference sequence). V was cut by 5 bases and J by 9 bases, with 9 bases left in between. The CDR3 runs 11 residues. The CDR3 spells CASSPGETQYF. DNA for the CDR3: TGTGCCAGCAGTCCCGGGGAAACGCAGTATTTT.

This sequence joins TRBV11-2 and TRBJ2-1, with D perhaps being TRBD1 or TRBD2 (5 bases each). CDR1 and CDR2 (germline): SGHAT, FQNNGV. With 1 base removed from V and 7 bases from J, the gap between germline ends came to 23 bases. The CDR3 totals 18 residues. The CDR3 loop reads CASSLGRPPHRDANEQFF. The CDR3 DNA follows: TGTGCCAGCAGCTTAGGGAGACCGCCGCACCGGGACGCTAATGAGCAGTTCTTC.

The chain uses TRBV19 and TRBJ2-7; weak D call: TRBD1 (5 bases). The CDR3 has 14 amino acids. V dropped 3 bases and J dropped 3 bases, with 12 bases sitting between them. Per germline, CDR1 LNHDA and CDR2 SQIVND (reference sequence). This CDR3 is CASSIRAGIYEQYF. The CDR3 DNA follows: TGTGCCAGTAGTATTAGAGCAGGGATCTACGAGCAGTACTTC.

Turning to this clone: Other DNA sequences from this sample encode an identical CDR3 as well. The chain uses TRBV15 and TRBJ2-1; tentatively, D is TRBD1 or TRBD2 (5 bases each). Germline V CDR1 and CDR2: LNHNV, YYDKDF (reference sequence). Trimming took off 2 bases at V and 5 bases at J, with 10 bases between the two ends. The CDR3 totals 14 residues. CDR3 loop: CATSRPGRNNEQFF. CDR3 sequence (DNA): TGTGCCACCAGCAGACCGGGACGGAACAATGAGCAGTTCTTC.

This clone occurred once. The chain carries TRBV13 and TRBJ2-7, with D tentatively TRBD1 (6 bases). V was clipped by 3 bases and J by 1 base, with 10 bases between them. This CDR3 is built from 14 residues. Germline CDR1 reads PRHDT; CDR2 reads FYEKMQ (reference sequence). CDR3 residues: CASSFPTGSYEQYF. The CDR3 DNA is TGTGCCAGCAGCTTCCCGACAGGTTCCTACGAGCAGTACTTC. Based on the CDR3 plus reference TRBV13 and TRBJ2-7, the full variable domain is AAGVIQSPRHLIKEKRETATLKCYPIPRHDTVYWYQQGPGQDPQFLISFYEKMQSDKGSIPDRFSAQQFSDYHSELNMSSLELGDSALYFCASSFPTGSYEQYFGPGTRLTVT.

CDR3 DNA: TGTGCCAGCAGTTTTTTGGATTTCGCAGATACGCAGTATTTT. Translation: CASSFLDFADTQYF. The chain uses TRBV28 and TRBJ2-3; D remains unclear. V was pared by 3 bases and J by 4 bases, with 11 bases between. CDR1 and CDR2 (germline): MDHEN, SYDVKM. The CDR3 has 14 amino acids.

The J gene is TRBJ1-2, the V gene TRBV28; D ambiguous. With 6 bases removed from V and 3 bases from J, the gap between germline ends came to 11 bases. CDR3 length: 13 amino acids. Germline-derived CDR1 and CDR2 are MDHEN and SYDVKM. CDR3 in amino acids: CASRPGGDYGYTF. CDR3 coding DNA: TGTGCCAGCAGACCGGGAGGAGACTATGGCTACACCTTC.

The count of this clone is one. This chain joins TRBV4-3 and TRBJ1-2, with 8 bases aligning to TRBD1. The CDR3 runs to 15 residues. Germline V gene data show CDR1 as LGHNA and CDR2 as YSLEER. The V gene end was trimmed by 4 bases and the J gene end by 4 bases; junction bases not matched to a gene: 8. This chain's CDR3 is CASSRTGGAPYGYTF. DNA of the CDR3: TGCGCCAGCAGCCGCACAGGGGGGGCCCCCTATGGCTACACCTTC.

V gene TRBV28 combines with J gene TRBJ2-1; tentatively, D is TRBD1 (6 bases). The germline V gene has CDR1 MDHEN and CDR2 SYDVKM. V lost 6 bases, J lost 0 bases, and 12 bases lay in between. This CDR3 comprises 15 residues. The CDR3 DNA reads TGTGCCAGCAGAGGGGGAGCTGGCTCCTACAATGAGCAGTTCTTC. It encodes CASRGGAGSYNEQFF. The full variable domain, with the rest looked up from reference TRBV28 and TRBJ2-1, is DVKVTQSSRYLVKRTGEKVFLECVQDMDHENMFWYRQDPGLGLRLIYFSYDVKMKEKGDIPEGYSVSREKKERFSLILESASTNQTSMYLCASRGGAGSYNEQFFGPGTRLTVL.

The chain joins TRBV19 to TRBJ1-5; unclear D gene. The V gene's germline CDR1 is LNHDA and CDR2 SQIVND (reference sequence). V shed 6 bases and J shed 6 bases, with 12 bases lying between them. The CDR3 is 13 residues long. The CDR3 bases are TGTGCCAGTAGCCCTGACTCGTCTCAGCCCCAGCATTTT. It translates to CASSPDSSQPQHF.

The CDR3 DNA sequence: TGTGCCAGCAGCTTGCAGGGGTCGTCCGCAAACACCATATATTTT. The encoded protein is CASSLQGSSANTIYF. J is TRBJ1-3 and V is TRBV5-4; D is perhaps TRBD1 (6 bases). The CDR3 sequence is 15 residues long. CDR1 and CDR2 (germline): SGHNT, YYREEE (reference sequence). Deletions cut 1 base from V and 6 bases from J, with 14 bases between. Complete variable domain (other parts from reference TRBV5-4 and TRBJ1-3): ETGVTQSPTHLIKTRGQQVTLRCSSQSGHNTVSWYQQALGQGPQFIFQYYREEENGRGNFPPRFSGLQFPNYSSELNVNALELDDSALYLCASSLQGSSANTIYFGEGSWLTVV.

The chain is built from TRBV28 and TRBJ2-7; the match to TRBD1 covers 10 bases. The length of the CDR3 is 14 residues. J was trimmed by 6 bases and V by 5 bases; bases with no gene match: 7. CDR1 MDHEN and CDR2 SYDVKM come from the germline V gene. DNA of the CDR3: TGTGCCAGCAGTGTTAAATGGGACAGGGGCGAGCAGTACTTC. This sequence encodes CASSVKWDRGEQYF.

The V and J genes are TRBV7-9 and TRBJ2-7; weak D call: TRBD2 (5 bases). Trimming pared 1 base from V and 3 bases from J, leaving 10 bases between. The CDR3 spans 14 residues. Germline CDR1 reads SEHNR; CDR2 reads FQNEAQ (reference sequence). CDR3 DNA: TGTGCCAGCAGCTTAGTAGTCACTAGCTACGAGCAGTACTTC. Encoded protein: CASSLVVTSYEQYF.

This chain uses TRBV18 with TRBJ1-1; D is possibly TRBD1 (6 bases). Trimming shortened V by 3 bases and J by 8 bases, and 7 bases separated the two germline ends. The CDR3 has 11 residues. Looked up from germline, CDR1 is KGHSH and CDR2 is LQKENI. CDR3 DNA: TGTGCCAGCTCACCCGACAGGGAAGCTTTCTTT. Amino acids: CASSPDREAFF.

This sequence joins TRBV7-9 and TRBJ2-7; D remains ambiguous. V gave up 1 base and J gave up 1 base, with 8 bases separating them. Germline V gives CDR1 SEHNR, CDR2 FQNEAQ (reference sequence). The CDR3 has 14 residues. CDR3 region: CASSLEAPSYEQYF. CDR3 coding DNA: TGTGCCAGCAGCTTAGAAGCTCCGTCCTACGAGCAGTACTTC. The variable domain in full, completed from reference TRBV7-9 and TRBJ2-7, reads DTGVSQNPRHKITKRGQNVTFRCDPISEHNRLYWYRQTLGQGPEFLTYFQNEAQLEKSRLLSDRFSAERPKGSFSTLEIQRTEQGDSAMYLCASSLEAPSYEQYFGPGTRLTVT.

The CDR3 bases are TGTGCCAGCAGCCAGGGTGTATCTGAAGCTTTCTTT. Residues: CASSQGVSEAFF. This rearrangement joins TRBV7-2 to TRBJ1-1, with TRBD1 as a possible D gene (5 bases). The V end was cut by 5 bases, the J end by 6 bases, with 10 bases between. Germline V gene data show CDR1 as SGHTA and CDR2 as FQGNSA. There are 12 residues in the CDR3. Full variable domain (missing parts from reference TRBV7-2 and TRBJ1-1): GAGVSQSPSNKVTEKGKDVELRCDPISGHTALYWYRQSLGQGLEFLIYFQGNSAPDKSGLPSDRFSAERTGGSVSTLTIQRTQQEDSAVYLCASSQGVSEAFFGQGTRLTVV.

This clone was observed a handful of times. The chain has TRBV28 and TRBJ2-7, with 8 bases aligning to TRBD2. Germline CDR1 and CDR2: MDHEN and SYDVKM. The CDR3 consists of 14 residues. The V gene end was trimmed by 6 bases and the J gene end by 5 bases; junction bases not matched to a gene: 9. The CDR3 loop is CASRPGLGVNEQYF. In nucleotides, the CDR3 is TGTGCCAGCAGACCGGGACTAGGGGTAAACGAGCAGTACTTC.

The V gene is TRBV25-1, the J gene TRBJ1-4; 10 bases line up with TRBD1. From germline, CDR1 is MGHDK and CDR2 SYGVNS. This CDR3 contains 14 residues. Trimming removed 10 bases from V and 4 bases from J; junction bases left unmatched: 6. CDR3 region: CATKGDRGNEKLFF. The CDR3 region has the DNA TGTGCCACCAAAGGGGACAGGGGTAATGAAAAACTGTTTTTT.